Listed below are T cell receptor beta chains from one sample, sequenced in a study of Tregs in tolerant kidney transplant recipients. Profiling relied on immunoSEQ multiplex PCR, and the TCRdb table lists in-frame clones only, not all of them. The data contain 240,000 or so clones, about 86% of them seen just once; the ten biggest clones take up approximately 0.69%. Material: CD4+ T cells from blood. The receptors stem from a human donor in good health. Both conserved end residues are part of each CDR3. D genes are given only for firm matches. Clone size is shown for a subset of rows, as once, few, many or a class of expanded clone.

J	D	V	size	CDR3	DNA
TRBJ2-1	TRBD2	TRBV25-1	few	CASSEGSGRTYNEQFF	TGTGCCAGCAGTGAGGGAAGCGGGAGGACCTACAATGAGCAGTTCTTC
TRBJ1-1	TRBD1	TRBV6-6	-	CASRHQRTGLNTEAFF	TGTGCCAGCAGGCACCAGAGGACAGGGCTCAACACTGAAGCTTTCTTT
TRBJ2-5	-	TRBV11-2	-	CASSGGLQETQYF	TGTGCCAGCAGCGGGGGACTCCAAGAGACCCAGTACTTC
TRBJ2-6	-	TRBV11-2	-	CASSRTGTGANVLTF	TGTGCCAGCAGCCGAACGGGGACTGGGGCCAACGTCCTGACTTTC
TRBJ2-1	-	TRBV7-9	-	CASSFMAGAIYNEQFF	TGTGCCAGCAGCTTCATGGCGGGGGCCATCTACAATGAGCAGTTCTTC
TRBJ2-7	TRBD2	TRBV6-6	-	CASRDSGISYEQYF	TGTGCCAGCAGGGATAGCGGGATATCATACGAGCAGTACTTC
TRBJ2-6	TRBD2	TRBV18	-	CASSPRGLAANPSGANVLTF	TGTGCCAGCTCACCACGGGGACTAGCGGCCAACCCGTCGGGGGCCAACGTCCTGACTTTC
TRBJ2-5	-	TRBV7-9	-	CASSLPRTPGEETQYF	TGTGCCAGCAGCCTCCCCCGGACTCCGGGGGAAGAGACCCAGTACTTC
TRBJ2-7	TRBD2	TRBV2	once	CASGASGLHEQYF	TGTGCCAGTGGGGCTAGCGGGTTGCACGAGCAGTACTTC
TRBJ2-7	-	TRBV19	-	CASSIGAGSPSSYEQYF	TGTGCCAGTAGTATAGGGGCGGGGTCACCCAGCTCCTACGAGCAGTACTTC
TRBJ2-1	TRBD2	TRBV19	-	CASSPLTSGVTYNEQFF	TGTGCCAGTAGTCCCCTGACTAGCGGGGTTACCTACAATGAGCAGTTCTTC
TRBJ1-2	-	TRBV7-8	-	CASSRTRDGYTF	TGTGCCAGCAGCCGGACTCGAGATGGCTACACCTTC
TRBJ2-4	TRBD2	TRBV19	-	CASSQPTSAGGNIQYF	TGTGCCAGTAGTCAACCGACTAGCGCTGGGGGAAACATTCAGTACTTC
TRBJ2-5	-	TRBV5-4	-	CASSRAPVETQYF	TGTGCCAGCAGCCGGGCCCCGGTGGAGACCCAGTACTTC
TRBJ1-3	TRBD1	TRBV5-1	once	CASSLVSGGTMGNTIYF	TGCGCCAGCAGCTTGGTTTCAGGGGGCACTATGGGAAACACCATATATTTT
TRBJ2-6	TRBD1	TRBV4-1	once	CASRFGQAHSGANVLTF	TGCGCCAGCAGATTCGGACAGGCTCACTCTGGGGCCAACGTCCTGACTTTC
TRBJ1-4	TRBD1	TRBV10-1	-	CASSRDRGEKLFF	TGCGCCAGCAGTAGGGACAGGGGTGAAAAACTGTTTTTT
TRBJ1-3	-	TRBV5-1	once	CASSVQGRSSGNTIYF	TGCGCCAGCAGCGTACAGGGACGGTCGTCTGGAAACACCATATATTTT
TRBJ1-5	TRBD1	TRBV19	-	CATQGGGGAQPQHF	TGTGCCACCCAAGGGGGCGGGGGCGCTCAGCCCCAGCATTTT
TRBJ2-5	TRBD1	TRBV7-9	-	CASPIDPGTGLETQYF	TGTGCCAGCCCGATCGACCCAGGGACAGGGTTGGAGACCCAGTACTTC
TRBJ2-1	-	TRBV4-2	-	CASGGASSYNEQFF	TGTGCCAGCGGGGGGGCTAGCTCCTACAATGAGCAGTTCTTC
TRBJ2-1	-	TRBV5-1	once	CASSLASEGREQFF	TGCGCCAGCAGCTTGGCCAGCGAGGGGAGGGAGCAGTTCTTC
TRBJ2-1	TRBD1	TRBV14	-	CASSQLPGQGVNNEQFF	TGTGCCAGCAGCCAACTCCCGGGACAGGGGGTCAACAATGAGCAGTTCTTC
TRBJ2-3	-	TRBV5-1	-	CASSSFMKSVTDTQYF	TGCGCCAGCAGCTCTTTTATGAAATCGGTCACAGATACGCAGTATTTT
TRBJ2-5	-	TRBV7-2	-	CASSFEGRGVSLRQTQYF	TGTGCCAGCAGCTTCGAGGGAAGAGGGGTTAGCCTTAGACAGACCCAGTACTTC